These 22 T cell receptor beta chains were sequenced from one sample in a study of blood T cell repertoires in COVID-19. Here immunoSEQ multiplex PCR was the method, and the copy in TCRdb shows in-frame clones only, minus some. The sample lists fewer than 150,000 clones, about 77% occurring once. The sample consisted of peripheral blood. The receptors derive from an elderly man with acute or convalescent COVID-19.

The chain uses TRBV7-9 and TRBJ2-5; 8 bases fit TRBD1. The CDR3 consists of 15 residues. The V gene's germline CDR1 is SEHNR and CDR2 FQNEAQ (reference sequence). Unmatched junction bases numbered 5, after V lost 3 bases and J lost 2 bases. In nucleotides, the CDR3 is TGTGCCAGCAGCTTCTGGGGGACAGGACAAGAGACCCAGTACTTC. This codes for CASSFWGTGQETQYF.

The chain is built from TRBV29-1 and TRBJ1-3, with 7 positions matching TRBD1. CDR1 is SQVTM, CDR2 ANQGSEA, per germline. The CDR3 is 13 amino acids. Trimming took 7 bases from V and 3 from J; bases not matched to a gene: 6. The CDR3 reads CSAVTGFGNTIYF. DNA for the CDR3: TGCAGCGCCGTGACAGGGTTTGGAAACACCATATATTTT.

The genes are TRBV13 and TRBJ1-1; 10 nucleotides match TRBD1. Germline values: CDR1 PRHDT, CDR2 FYEKMQ (reference sequence). This CDR3 region has 16 residues. Trimming at V came to 5 bases and at J to 4 bases, leaving 10 bases not matched to a gene. The CDR3 spells CASSPWTGGGLTEAFF. The CDR3 bases are TGTGCCAGCAGCCCTTGGACAGGGGGAGGTCTCACTGAAGCTTTCTTT.

The genes are TRBV2 and TRBJ2-7, with 11 bases lining up with TRBD2. This CDR3 region has 13 residues. CDR1 is SNHLY and CDR2 is FYNNEI in the germline V gene. Trimming at V came to 8 bases and at J to 1 base, leaving 1 base not matched to a gene. The CDR3 is CASLAGGSYEQYF. The CDR3 DNA follows: TGTGCCAGCCTAGCGGGGGGATCCTACGAGCAGTACTTC.

The V call is TRBV15, the J call TRBJ1-6; TRBD1 matches at 8 bases. V was clipped by 3 bases and J by 4 bases; unmatched bases: 2. Germline V gene sequence: CDR1 LNHNV, CDR2 YYDKDF (reference sequence). The CDR3 length is 15 residues. The CDR3 nucleotides read TGTGCCACCAGCAGCGGGGACAGGTATAATTCACCCCTCCACTTT. Translated, it gives CATSSGDRYNSPLHF.

The V gene is TRBV9, the J gene TRBJ2-3; D unclear. The germline V gene encodes CDR1 SGDLS and CDR2 YYNGEE. The CDR3 sequence is 14 residues long. V gave up 0 bases and J gave up 3 bases, with 8 bases separating them. DNA of the CDR3: TGTGCCAGCAGCGTAGCATCAGCGACAGATACGCAGTATTTT. As protein: CASSVASATDTQYF. The variable domain in full, completed from reference TRBV9 and TRBJ2-3, reads DSGVTQTPKHLITATGQRVTLRCSPRSGDLSVYWYQQSLDQGLQFLIQYYNGEERAKGNILERFSAQQFPDLHSELNLSSLELGDSALYFCASSVASATDTQYFGPGTRLTVL.

This clone was seen just once. The chain employs TRBV7-3 and TRBJ2-4; 12 bases align to TRBD2. Losses at the gene ends were 0 bases for V and 15 bases for J; bases not matched to a gene: 9. CDR1 is SGHTA, CDR2 FQGTGA, per germline. This CDR3 contains 15 residues. CDR3 coding DNA: TGTGCCAGCAGCTTAACAGCCCTAGCGGGGGGGCCAGTGTACTTC. Amino acids: CASSLTALAGGPVYF.

This chain uses TRBV12-3 or TRBV12-4 with TRBJ2-7; 7 nucleotides align to TRBD1. The V segment lost 5 bases and the J segment 2 bases; nucleotides outside the gene matches: 3. The CDR3 totals 13 residues. CDR3 amino acids: CASSPTGPYEQYF. The CDR3, as DNA: TGTGCCAGCAGTCCGACAGGGCCCTACGAGCAGTACTTC.

The chain uses TRBV27 and TRBJ1-2, with 11 bases fitting TRBD1. This CDR3 comprises 16 residues. With 6 bases clipped from V and 11 bases from J, the junction kept 17 bases outside the gene matches. The V gene's germline CDR1 is MNHEY and CDR2 SMNVEV (reference sequence). CDR3 nucleotide sequence: TGTGCCAGCAGAGACCCAGGACAGGGGGCACGGGGCGCATACACCTTC. It encodes CASRDPGQGARGAYTF.

V gene TRBV7-2 combines with J gene TRBJ2-7; 7 nucleotides agree with TRBD2. The CDR3 is 14 amino acids. Looked up from germline, CDR1 is SGHTA and CDR2 is FQGNSA. The junction had 7 bases not matched to a gene; V was cut back by 3 bases and J by 5 bases. The CDR3 bases are TGTGCCAGCAGCTTGGGGAGGGGATGGGACGAGCAGTACTTC. It is translated as CASSLGRGWDEQYF.

This clone was seen more than once but under ten times. The chain is built from TRBV10-3 and TRBJ1-6, with D possibly being TRBD1 (5 bases). Trimming took off 10 bases at V and 5 bases at J, with 15 bases between the two ends. The CDR3 totals 14 residues. Germline V gene data show CDR1 as ENHRY and CDR2 as SYGVKD. The CDR3 spells CATKDNFDNSPLHF. CDR3 DNA sequence: TGTGCCACCAAGGACAATTTCGATAATTCACCCCTCCACTTT.

This clone has more than one count but fewer than ten. This chain links TRBV6-1 with TRBJ1-6, with D unclear. V was pared by 2 bases and J by 4 bases, with 12 bases between. Germline CDR1 reads MNHNS; CDR2 reads SASEGT. The CDR3 consists of 16 residues. This chain's CDR3 is CASSEYIEAYNSPLHF. DNA of the CDR3: TGTGCCAGCAGTGAATACATAGAGGCGTATAATTCACCCCTCCACTTT.

The chain joins TRBV2 to TRBJ1-1; D call uncertain. Germline V gene sequence: CDR1 SNHLY, CDR2 FYNNEI. CDR3 length equals 13 residues. Trimming cost V 3 bases and J 5 bases, with 10 bases left between them. The CDR3 sequence: CASSEAGVTEAFF. The CDR3, as DNA: TGTGCCAGCAGTGAGGCAGGTGTAACTGAAGCTTTCTTT.

This chain connects TRBV18 to TRBJ1-2; a weak D match, TRBD1 (5 bases). Trimming took off 4 bases at V and 8 bases at J, with 11 bases between the two ends. The length of the CDR3 is 12 residues. CDR1 is KGHSH, CDR2 LQKENI, per germline. CDR3 bases: TGTGCCAGCTCACGGGGGGTTTCAGGCTACACCTTC. Translation gives CASSRGVSGYTF.

The chain recombines TRBV2 with TRBJ1-2; the D gene is possibly TRBD1 (5 bases). The length of the CDR3 is 13 residues. Trimming shortened V by 0 bases and J by 8 bases, and 10 bases separated the two germline ends. The V gene's germline CDR1 is SNHLY and CDR2 FYNNEI. The CDR3: CASSEAAGRGYTF. In nucleotides, the CDR3 is TGTGCCAGCAGTGAAGCGGCAGGGAGGGGCTACACCTTC.

The rearrangement joins TRBV10-3 to TRBJ2-2; D is uncertain. Germline-derived CDR1 and CDR2 are ENHRY and SYGVKD. This CDR3 comprises 17 residues. The germline V and J ends were trimmed by 0 bases and 0 bases, with 11 bases remaining between them. The CDR3 sequence is CAISESSPLSNTGELFF. The CDR3 coding sequence is TGTGCCATCAGTGAGTCGTCCCCACTATCGAACACCGGGGAGCTGTTTTTT.

The chain couples TRBV6-5 to TRBJ2-1, with a possible D match to TRBD2 (6 bases). The V end was cut by 6 bases, the J end by 8 bases, with 20 bases between. CDR3 length: 15 residues. Germline CDR1 MNHEY, CDR2 SVGAGI. CDR3: CASRLSGLDGDEQFF. The CDR3 coding sequence is TGTGCCAGCAGACTCTCGGGACTCGATGGGGATGAGCAGTTCTTC.

This clone was detected ten times or more. The chain links TRBV2 to TRBJ2-2; 8 nucleotides agree with TRBD1. The CDR3 covers 16 residues. CDR1 is SNHLY and CDR2 is FYNNEI in the germline V gene. The trim removed 0 bases at V and 6 bases at J, leaving 6 bases unmatched. DNA for the CDR3: TGTGCCAGCAGTGAAGCCCGACTACAGGGGGCCGGGGAGCTGTTTTTT. It specifies CASSEARLQGAGELFF.

The genes are TRBV5-4 and TRBJ1-6; 8 positions match TRBD1. The CDR3 runs to 15 residues. Germline V gene data show CDR1 as SGHNT and CDR2 as YYREEE (reference sequence). With V trimmed by 2 bases and J by 7 bases, 5 bases remained unmatched. The CDR3 DNA reads as TGTGCCAGCAGCTTCGCAGGGGGCGCGAATTCACCCCTCCACTTT. This codes for CASSFAGGANSPLHF.

V and J are TRBV19 and TRBJ2-6, with D perhaps TRBD1 (5 bases). The length of the CDR3 is 17 residues. Germline CDR1 reads LNHDA; CDR2 reads SQIVND (reference sequence). The V end was cut by 5 bases, the J end by 2 bases, with 16 bases between. The CDR3 spells CASSPYQGIPGANVLTF. The CDR3 DNA sequence: TGTGCCAGTAGTCCATACCAGGGAATCCCTGGGGCCAACGTCCTGACTTTC.

V gene TRBV19 combines with J gene TRBJ2-5; D might be TRBD1 (6 bases). The V gene lost 5 bases and the J gene lost 4 bases, with 14 bases spanning the gap. This CDR3 has 14 amino acids. Germline assignment: CDR1 LNHDA and CDR2 SQIVND (reference sequence). The CDR3 loop reads CASSSRTAPETQYF. The DNA of the CDR3 is TGTGCCAGTAGTTCCCGGACAGCCCCAGAGACCCAGTACTTC.

Note on this clone: At the DNA level, this CDR3 is encoded by other sequences in the same sample as well. V is TRBV3-1 (or the pseudogene TRBV3-2) and J is TRBJ1-6; a weak D match, TRBD1 (6 bases). Trimming removed 3 bases at V and 8 bases at J, with 11 bases between. The CDR3 loop spans 14 amino acids. The germline CDR1 and CDR2 sequences are LGHDT and YNNKEL (reference sequence). This chain's CDR3 is CASSQGGRDSPLHF. The DNA for the CDR3 is TGTGCCAGCAGCCAGGGGGGGCGGGATTCACCCCTCCACTTT.